A single sample gave rise to the 5 T cell receptor beta chains below, sequenced in a study of CD8 T cells in Susac syndrome. cDNA came from about 0.5 to 1 ug RNA primed by random hexamers. TCRdb re-called the immunoSEQ multiplex PCR reads with MiXCR, one entry per CDR3 protein. The repertoire holds 95,000 to 150,000 distinct CDR3 sequences, 90% to 95% seen once, with about 0.28% in the top ten. Sequencing was done on a sample of CD8+ T cells from PBMCs. Every receptor here comes from a human donor with Susac syndrome.

V usage is TRBV9 and J usage is TRBJ1-5; D might be TRBD1 (5 bases). This CDR3 has 14 amino acids. Germline V gene sequence: CDR1 SGDLS, CDR2 YYNGEE. The V end lost 7 bases, the J end lost 4 bases, and 15 bases lay between the germline ends. CDR3 coding DNA: TGTGCCAGCGGCCCTGGGGGGGGGAATCAGCCCCAGCATTTT. Translated, it gives CASGPGGGNQPQHF.

V is TRBV7-2 and J is TRBJ2-2, with a possible D match to TRBD1 (6 bases). Germline V lookup: CDR1 SGHTA, CDR2 FQGNSA. Trimming pared 5 bases from V and 0 bases from J, leaving 13 bases between. CDR3 length: 16 amino acids. This CDR3 is CASSIDRFANTGELFF. CDR3 bases: TGTGCCAGCAGCATAGACAGGTTCGCGAACACCGGGGAGCTGTTTTTT.

The chain couples TRBV9 to TRBJ1-2; the match to TRBD1 covers 10 bases. V lost 8 bases, J lost 7 bases, and 14 bases stayed unmatched. Germline CDR1 and CDR2: SGDLS and YYNGEE. This CDR3 region has 15 residues. The CDR3 sequence: CASNEPRQGAGGYTF. DNA of the CDR3: TGTGCCAGTAACGAACCCCGACAGGGGGCGGGTGGCTACACCTTC.

This clonotype is a singleton in its sample. The chain carries TRBV30 and TRBJ2-1, with D possibly being TRBD1 (6 bases). The V end lost 3 bases, the J end lost 6 bases, and 18 bases lay between the germline ends. The CDR3 runs 15 residues. Germline-derived CDR1 and CDR2 are GTSNPN and SVGIG (reference sequence). The CDR3 protein is CAWSVTGDYPNEQFF. The CDR3, as DNA: TGTGCCTGGAGCGTGACAGGTGACTACCCCAATGAGCAGTTCTTC.

The V and J genes are TRBV4-2 and TRBJ2-7; D gene unclear. The germline V gene has CDR1 LGHNA and CDR2 YNFKEQ. V gave up 0 bases and J gave up 2 bases, with 8 bases separating them. This CDR3 contains 14 residues. Here the CDR3 reads CASSQDRLAYEQYF. The CDR3 nucleotides are TGTGCCAGCAGCCAAGATCGACTGGCCTACGAGCAGTACTTC.